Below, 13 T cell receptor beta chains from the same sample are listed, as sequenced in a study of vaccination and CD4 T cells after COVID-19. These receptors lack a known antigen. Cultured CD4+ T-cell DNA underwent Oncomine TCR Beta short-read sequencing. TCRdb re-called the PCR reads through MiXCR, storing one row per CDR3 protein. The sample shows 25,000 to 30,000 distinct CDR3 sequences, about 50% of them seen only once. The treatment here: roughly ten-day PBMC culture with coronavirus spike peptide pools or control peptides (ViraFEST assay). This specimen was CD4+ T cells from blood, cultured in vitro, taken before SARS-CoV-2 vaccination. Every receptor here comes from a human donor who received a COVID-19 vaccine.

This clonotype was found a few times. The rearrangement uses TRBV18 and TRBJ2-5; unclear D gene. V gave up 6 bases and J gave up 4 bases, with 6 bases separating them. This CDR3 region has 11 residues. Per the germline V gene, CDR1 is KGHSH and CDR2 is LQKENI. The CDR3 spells CASSFAETQYF. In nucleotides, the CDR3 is TGTGCCAGCTCTTTCGCAGAGACCCAGTACTTC.

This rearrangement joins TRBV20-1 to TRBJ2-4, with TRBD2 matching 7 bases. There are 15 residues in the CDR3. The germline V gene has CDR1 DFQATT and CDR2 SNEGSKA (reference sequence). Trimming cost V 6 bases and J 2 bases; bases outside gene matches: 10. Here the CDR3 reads CSAVITSDTKNIQYF. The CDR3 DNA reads TGCAGTGCCGTGATCACTAGCGATACCAAAAACATTCAGTACTTC.

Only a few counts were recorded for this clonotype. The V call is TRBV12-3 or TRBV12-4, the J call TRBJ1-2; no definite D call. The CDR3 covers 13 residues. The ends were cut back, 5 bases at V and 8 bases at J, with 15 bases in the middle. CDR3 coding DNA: TGTGCCAGCAGTGGAGGCAGGAAGCGAGGCTACACCTTC. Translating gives CASSGGRKRGYTF.

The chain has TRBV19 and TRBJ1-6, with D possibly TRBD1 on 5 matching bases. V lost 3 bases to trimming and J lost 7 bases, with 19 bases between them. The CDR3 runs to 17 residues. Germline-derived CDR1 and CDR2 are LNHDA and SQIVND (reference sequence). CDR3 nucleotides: TGTGCCAGTAGTATTTGGGGGGGGTCCAACCGAAATTCACCCCTCCACTTT. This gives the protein CASSIWGGSNRNSPLHF.

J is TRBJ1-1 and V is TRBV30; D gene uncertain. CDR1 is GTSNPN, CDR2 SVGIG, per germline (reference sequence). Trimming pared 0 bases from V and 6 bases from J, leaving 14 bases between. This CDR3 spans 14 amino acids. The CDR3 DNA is TGTGCCTGGAGTGTACGGAGTGGATGGGCTGAAGCTTTCTTT. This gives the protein CAWSVRSGWAEAFF.

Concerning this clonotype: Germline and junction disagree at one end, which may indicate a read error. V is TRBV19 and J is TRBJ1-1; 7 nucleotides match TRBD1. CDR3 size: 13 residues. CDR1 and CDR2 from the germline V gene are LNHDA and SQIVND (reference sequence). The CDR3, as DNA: TGTGCCAGTATGGTAGGGGGCGCCGGTGAAGCTTTCTTC. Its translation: CASMVGGAGEAFF.

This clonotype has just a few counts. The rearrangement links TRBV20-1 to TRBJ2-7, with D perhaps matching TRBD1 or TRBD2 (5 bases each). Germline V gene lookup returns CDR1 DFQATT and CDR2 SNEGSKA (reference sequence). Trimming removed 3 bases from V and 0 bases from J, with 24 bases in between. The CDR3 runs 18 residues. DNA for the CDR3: TGCAGTGCTAGCACCGGGACCGGGACCCTTAGGAGCTCCTACGAGCAGTACTTC. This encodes CSASTGTGTLRSSYEQYF.

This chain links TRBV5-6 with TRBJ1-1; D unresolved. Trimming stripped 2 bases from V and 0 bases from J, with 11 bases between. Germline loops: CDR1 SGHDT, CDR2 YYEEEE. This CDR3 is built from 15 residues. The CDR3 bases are TGTGCCAGCAGCTTCCGGTCCCTCATGAACACTGAAGCTTTCTTT. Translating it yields CASSFRSLMNTEAFF.

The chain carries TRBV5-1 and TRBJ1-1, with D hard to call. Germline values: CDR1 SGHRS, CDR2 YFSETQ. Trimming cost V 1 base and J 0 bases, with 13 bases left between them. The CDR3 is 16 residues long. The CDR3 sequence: CASSLQVKGMNTEAFF. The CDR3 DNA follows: TGCGCCAGCAGCTTGCAGGTAAAAGGGATGAACACTGAAGCTTTCTTT.

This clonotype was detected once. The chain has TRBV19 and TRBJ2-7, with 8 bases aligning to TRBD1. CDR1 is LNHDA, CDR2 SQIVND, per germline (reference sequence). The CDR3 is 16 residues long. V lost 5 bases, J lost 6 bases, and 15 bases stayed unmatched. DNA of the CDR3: TGTGCCAGTAGTCCTCGGACAGGGAGGCTGATACGCGAGCAGTACTTC. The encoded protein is CASSPRTGRLIREQYF.

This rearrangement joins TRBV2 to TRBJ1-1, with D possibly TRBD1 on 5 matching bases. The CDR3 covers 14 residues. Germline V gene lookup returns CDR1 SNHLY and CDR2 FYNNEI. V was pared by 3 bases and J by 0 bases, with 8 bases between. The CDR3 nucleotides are TGTGCCAGCAGTGATGACAGCATGAACACTGAAGCTTTCTTT. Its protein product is CASSDDSMNTEAFF. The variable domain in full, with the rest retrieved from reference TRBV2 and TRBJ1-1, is EPEVTQTPSHQVTQMGQEVILRCVPISNHLYFYWYRQILGQKVEFLVSFYNNEISEKSEIFDDQFSVERPDGSNFTLKIRSTKLEDSAMYFCASSDDSMNTEAFFGQGTRLTVV.

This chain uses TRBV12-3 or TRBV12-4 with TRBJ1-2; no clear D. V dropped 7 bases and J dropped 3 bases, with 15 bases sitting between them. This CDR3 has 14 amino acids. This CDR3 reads CASKAENDHYGYTF. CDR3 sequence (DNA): TGTGCCAGCAAGGCGGAGAACGATCACTATGGCTACACCTTC.

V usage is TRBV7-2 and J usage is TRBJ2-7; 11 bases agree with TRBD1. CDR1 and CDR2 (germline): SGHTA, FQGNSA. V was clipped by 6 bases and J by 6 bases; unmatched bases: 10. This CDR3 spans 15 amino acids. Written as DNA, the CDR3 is TGTGCCAGCAGTAGGAGCCGGGACAGGGGGGTCGAGCAGTACTTC. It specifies CASSRSRDRGVEQYF.